This T cell receptor (beta chain) was identified during a study of blood T cell repertoires in COVID-19. Overall study: Researchers got acute and convalescent COVID-19 samples from the United States, Italy and Spain. PBMCs, B-cell-depleted T cells, or T cells provided the cDNA or gDNA that made up the material.

V was shortened by 4 bases and J by 4 bases, with 10 bases between the two germline ends. Germline lookup yields CDR1 LGHDT and CDR2 YNNKEL (reference sequence). The CDR3 covers 13 residues. Under the authors' procedure: Amplification with reference gene primers provided the estimates of nucleated cell counts. Sequencing used immunoSEQ multiplex PCR; TCRdb keeps in-frame clones, though not all of them. Clone size and V and J calls were adopted from that table, with D and trimming inferred from the DNA. The table has tens of thousands of clones, around 80% seen once; the top ten hold roughly 1.2%. The sequenced sample was peripheral blood. This TCR came from an elderly woman with acute or convalescent COVID-19. J is TRBJ2-5 and V is TRBV3-1 (or the pseudogene TRBV3-2); D is ambiguous. The CDR3 spells CASSRIVSETQYF. The CDR3 DNA reads as TGTGCCAGCAGCCGCATAGTTTCAGAGACCCAGTACTTC.